These 32 T cell receptor beta chains were sequenced from one sample in a study of T cell responses to AZD1222 COVID-19 vaccine. Assay: immunoSEQ multiplex PCR; the TCRdb copy retains only in-frame clones and omits some. The table includes 100,000 to 150,000 clones, approximately 91% detected once. Sequencing was performed on peripheral blood, taken 28 days after the second AZD1222 dose. The source is an adult who received the AZD1222 COVID-19 vaccine.

The chain is built from TRBV6-1 and TRBJ1-3; TRBD1 is a possible D gene (5 bases). Trimming took off 3 bases at V and 0 bases at J, with 12 bases between the two ends. The CDR3 length is 16 residues. Germline CDR1 and CDR2: MNHNS and SASEGT. The CDR3 bases are TGTGCCAGCAGTGAGGAGGACACTCGCTCTGGAAACACCATATATTTT. Amino acids: CASSEEDTRSGNTIYF.

The rearrangement links TRBV20-1 to TRBJ2-2, with D perhaps matching TRBD2 (6 bases). Germline V gene lookup returns CDR1 DFQATT and CDR2 SNEGSKA (reference sequence). The CDR3 loop spans 14 amino acids. Between the trimmed V and J ends, which lost 3 bases and 3 bases, there was a span of 11 bases. The CDR3 nucleotides read TGCAGTGCTAGTGGGGGGACGGACACCGGGGAGCTGTTTTTT. This encodes CSASGGTDTGELFF.

This chain connects TRBV5-6 to TRBJ1-5, with D possibly being TRBD1 (5 bases). The ends were cut back, 2 bases at V and 7 bases at J, with 10 bases in the middle. The length of the CDR3 is 13 residues. In germline, CDR1 is SGHDT, CDR2 YYEEEE. CDR3: CASSLQGVQPQHF. The CDR3 DNA reads TGTGCCAGCAGCTTACAAGGGGTACAGCCCCAGCATTTT.

In its sample, this clone was seen once. The chain is built from TRBV5-1 and TRBJ2-5; D is unclear. The CDR3 runs 13 residues. The germline gives CDR1 SGHRS, CDR2 YFSETQ. Trimming pared 0 bases from V and 5 bases from J, leaving 8 bases between. The CDR3 DNA is TGCGCCAGCAGCTTGGGTTCTGGGGAGACCCAGTACTTC. Protein: CASSLGSGETQYF.

The chain employs TRBV13 and TRBJ1-1; D unresolved. Germline assignment: CDR1 PRHDT and CDR2 FYEKMQ (reference sequence). The CDR3 covers 14 residues. V gave up 0 bases and J gave up 0 bases, with 5 bases separating them. The CDR3 DNA follows: TGTGCCAGCAGCTTAGGGGGGATGAACACTGAAGCTTTCTTT. This gives the protein CASSLGGMNTEAFF.

This chain links TRBV9 with TRBJ1-1, with D uncertain. The CDR3 extends over 13 amino acids. The V end was cut by 2 bases, the J end by 1 base, with 6 bases between. Germline CDR1 and CDR2: SGDLS and YYNGEE. The CDR3 loop is CASSVLPNTEAFF. In DNA form, the CDR3 reads TGTGCCAGCAGCGTCCTCCCGAACACTGAAGCTTTCTTT.

V is TRBV9 and J is TRBJ1-1; D might be TRBD1 (5 bases). V dropped 7 bases and J dropped 14 bases, with 21 bases sitting between them. CDR3 length: 12 amino acids. Germline V lookup: CDR1 SGDLS, CDR2 YYNGEE. Here the CDR3 reads CASSGRSSSRFF. The CDR3, as DNA: TGTGCCAGCTCGGGACGAAGCTCCTCTCGCTTCTTT.

The CDR3 region is CAISGLAGVGDTQYF. As DNA, the CDR3 is TGTGCCATCAGTGGATTGGCGGGGGTTGGGGATACGCAGTATTTT. The chain is built from TRBV10-3 and TRBJ2-3; 7 positions match TRBD2. The length of the CDR3 is 15 residues. J gave up 6 bases and V 4 bases, and 10 bases lay outside the gene matches. Germline CDR1 reads ENHRY; CDR2 reads SYGVKD.

This clone was recorded only once. The chain recombines TRBV19 with TRBJ1-1; 7 bases agree with TRBD1. With 7 bases clipped from V and 6 bases from J, the junction kept 23 bases outside the gene matches. Germline CDR1 reads LNHDA; CDR2 reads SQIVND (reference sequence). The CDR3 is made up of 18 amino acids. The CDR3 reads CASIPSRGQIFTLAEAFF. CDR3 nucleotide sequence: TGTGCCAGTATACCCTCCCGGGGACAGATTTTCACATTAGCTGAAGCTTTCTTT.

This chain links TRBV5-1 with TRBJ2-1, with 9 bases matching TRBD2. V was clipped by 2 bases and J by 7 bases; unmatched bases: 7. The germline CDR1 and CDR2 sequences are SGHRS and YFSETQ. This CDR3 contains 15 residues. The CDR3 DNA is TGCGCCAGCAGCTTTCTCGGGACTAGCTCTAATGAGCAGTTCTTC. This sequence encodes CASSFLGTSSNEQFF.

A note on this clone: This specimen includes other DNA sequences encoding the same CDR3. As DNA, the CDR3 is TGTGCTAGTGGTTCGAGAAATCAGCCCCAGCATTTT. Its translation: CASGSRNQPQHF. The V and J genes are TRBV12-5 and TRBJ1-5; D is uncertain. V was shortened by 4 bases and J by 4 bases, with 5 bases between the two germline ends. CDR3 length: 12 residues. CDR1 and CDR2 from the germline V gene are LGHNT and FRNRAP.

The V and J genes are TRBV7-9 and TRBJ1-5; 10 positions agree with TRBD1. CDR3 length: 19 amino acids. From germline, CDR1 is SEHNR and CDR2 FQNEAQ (reference sequence). After removal of 8 bases from V and 6 bases from J, the junction contained 22 bases not matched to a gene. The DNA for the CDR3 is TGTGCCAGCCCGTCCTTGGGGGCTGAGGGGGACAGGGGATGTCAGCCCCAGCATTTT. This sequence encodes CASPSLGAEGDRGCQPQHF.

The chain is built from TRBV30 and TRBJ2-2; D perhaps matches TRBD2 (5 bases). The CDR3 has 11 residues. Germline V gene lookup returns CDR1 GTSNPN and CDR2 SVGIG (reference sequence). Trimming pared 5 bases from V and 10 bases from J, leaving 11 bases between. Here the CDR3 reads CAWHRGAELFF. The CDR3 nucleotides are TGTGCCTGGCATCGGGGAGCGGAGCTGTTTTTT.

The chain combines TRBV7-9 with TRBJ1-1; D uncertain. Germline V gene data show CDR1 as SEHNR and CDR2 as FQNEAQ (reference sequence). V was trimmed by 4 bases and J by 2 bases, leaving 8 bases between them. The CDR3 extends over 13 amino acids. Here the CDR3 reads CASSSGSNTEAFF. Here the CDR3 DNA reads TGTGCCAGCAGCTCCGGGAGCAACACTGAAGCTTTCTTT.

Only one count was recorded for this clone. The rearrangement uses TRBV5-1 and TRBJ1-2; perhaps TRBD1 as D (6 bases). V gave up 4 bases and J gave up 4 bases, with 14 bases separating them. This CDR3 region has 14 residues. The V gene's germline CDR1 is SGHRS and CDR2 YFSETQ. The DNA of the CDR3 is TGCGCCAGCAGCCCGAGAGGACAGTCCTATGGCTACACCTTC. The encoded protein is CASSPRGQSYGYTF.

The chain joins TRBV18 to TRBJ2-1; 16 nucleotides match TRBD2. Germline V gene lookup returns CDR1 KGHSH and CDR2 LQKENI. V lost 6 bases to trimming and J lost 5 bases; unmatched junction nucleotides: 4. CDR3 length: 16 amino acids. The CDR3 region is CASSGLAGGPHNEQFF. As DNA, the CDR3 is TGTGCCAGCTCGGGACTAGCGGGAGGGCCTCACAATGAGCAGTTCTTC.

This chain links TRBV12-3 or TRBV12-4 with TRBJ1-1, with no clear D. The V and J ends lost 6 bases and 0 bases respectively, with 8 bases between them. The CDR3 is made up of 13 amino acids. CDR3 DNA sequence: TGTGCCAGCAGCCTGGAGGTGAACACTGAAGCTTTCTTT. Amino acids: CASSLEVNTEAFF.

This clone was detected once. This rearrangement joins TRBV7-9 to TRBJ1-6; no reliable D call. V dropped 7 bases and J dropped 7 bases, with 17 bases sitting between them. The CDR3 length is 15 residues. Per the germline V gene, CDR1 is SEHNR and CDR2 is FQNEAQ (reference sequence). The CDR3 sequence is CASTSSWTENSPLHF. The DNA of the CDR3 is TGTGCCAGCACCTCGTCTTGGACGGAAAATTCACCCCTCCACTTT.

Concerning this clone itself: The same CDR3 also results from other DNA sequences found in this sample. V and J are TRBV12-3 or TRBV12-4 and TRBJ1-4; D is unresolved. V was clipped by 3 bases and J by 8 bases, with 7 bases between them. The CDR3 consists of 12 residues. This CDR3 is CASSFANEKLFF. The CDR3 DNA reads TGTGCCAGCAGTTTCGCGAACGAAAAACTGTTTTTT.

The V call is TRBV24-1, the J call TRBJ2-1; TRBD2 matches 8 bases. This CDR3 has 12 residues. V lost 10 bases to trimming and J lost 14 bases; unmatched junction nucleotides: 12. Germline lookup yields CDR1 KGHDR and CDR2 SFDVKD. Here the CDR3 DNA reads TGTGCCACAGAGGGACTAGACGGCTGGGAGTTCTTC. Translated: CATEGLDGWEFF.

This chain connects TRBV18 to TRBJ2-3; 8 bases agree with TRBD1. The germline V gene encodes CDR1 KGHSH and CDR2 LQKENI. V was clipped by 6 bases and J by 0 bases; unmatched bases: 5. This CDR3 region has 15 residues. CDR3 bases: TGTGCCAGCTCGGTCCGGACAGGGAGCACAGATACGCAGTATTTT. Translation: CASSVRTGSTDTQYF. Combining the CDR3 with reference TRBV18 and TRBJ2-3 gives the whole variable domain NAGVMQNPRHLVRRRGQEARLRCSPMKGHSHVYWYRQLPEEGLKFMVYLQKENIIDESGMPKERFSAEFPKEGPSILRIQQVVRGDSAAYFCASSVRTGSTDTQYFGPGTRLTVL.

The chain couples TRBV4-3 to TRBJ1-3; a possible D gene is TRBD1 (5 bases). The germline CDR1 and CDR2 sequences are LGHNA and YSLEER. This CDR3 region has 17 residues. V lost 0 bases and J lost 4, with 16 bases in between. The DNA of the CDR3 is TGCGCCAGCAGCCAAGAACCAAGGGGAGGGTGGGGAAACACCATATATTTT. Translating gives CASSQEPRGGWGNTIYF.

J is TRBJ2-2 and V is TRBV7-9; the D is unclear. CDR1 and CDR2 (germline): SEHNR, FQNEAQ (reference sequence). The length of the CDR3 is 15 residues. Trimming cost V 3 bases and J 0 bases, with 8 bases left between them. CDR3 in DNA: TGTGCCAGCAGCTTGGGCCAGGCGAACACCGGGGAGCTGTTTTTT. Its translation is CASSLGQANTGELFF.

The chain employs TRBV29-1 and TRBJ1-1; 7 nucleotides match TRBD1. This CDR3 is 17 amino acids long. V lost 4 bases and J lost 1; bases outside the gene matches: 15. From germline, CDR1 is SQVTM and CDR2 ANQGSEA. The CDR3: CSVVSRSRRGQNTEAFF. The CDR3 region has the DNA TGCAGCGTTGTTAGTAGGAGTCGGAGGGGGCAGAACACTGAAGCTTTCTTT. Full variable domain (outside the CDR3, taken from reference TRBV29-1 and TRBJ1-1): SAVISQKPSRDICQRGTSLTIQCQVDSQVTMMFWYRQQPGQSLTLIATANQGSEATYESGFVIDKFPISRPNLTFSTLTVSNMSPEDSSIYLCSVVSRSRRGQNTEAFFGQGTRLTVV.

J is TRBJ2-2 and V is TRBV18; D is possibly TRBD2 (5 bases). Germline V CDR1 and CDR2: KGHSH, LQKENI. The CDR3 contains 15 residues. V was cut by 0 bases and J by 5 bases, with 10 bases left in between. The CDR3 spells CASSPPGRSTGELFF. The CDR3 DNA follows: TGTGCCAGCTCACCACCGGGGAGATCAACCGGGGAGCTGTTTTTT.

This sequence joins TRBV4-3 and TRBJ2-7; D remains ambiguous. Germline V CDR1 and CDR2: LGHNA, YSLEER. The length of the CDR3 is 15 residues. The germline V and J ends were trimmed by 0 bases and 1 base, with 10 bases remaining between them. This chain's CDR3 is CASSQDRYGSYEQYV. The CDR3 nucleotides read TGCGCCAGCAGCCAAGATCGTTACGGATCCTACGAGCAGTACGTC.

This clone was found once. The gene calls are TRBV7-8 and TRBJ1-6, with D uncertain. The CDR3 extends over 14 amino acids. Germline loops: CDR1 SGHVS, CDR2 FQNEAQ. V lost 6 bases and J 4 bases, leaving 10 bases between the germline ends. CDR3 sequence reads: CASRLGPYNSPLHF. Here the CDR3 DNA reads TGTGCCAGCAGACTCGGGCCTTATAATTCACCCCTCCACTTT. Full variable domain (remainder filled in from reference TRBV7-8 and TRBJ1-6): GAGVSQSPRYKVAKRGQDVALRCDPISGHVSLFWYQQALGQGPEFLTYFQNEAQLDKSGLPSDRFFAERPEGSVSTLKIQRTQQEDSAVYLCASRLGPYNSPLHFGNGTRLTVT.

As to this clone: A read error may account for a junction end that differs from germline. The chain has TRBV10-2 and TRBJ2-5; the D gene is possibly TRBD1 (5 bases). The CDR3 runs to 14 residues. Germline CDR1 and CDR2: WSHSY and SAAADI. CDR3 amino acids: CASIEPGQGETQYF. CDR3 nucleotide sequence: TGCGCCAGCATTGAGCCCGGGCAGGGAGAGACCCAGTACTTC.

V usage is TRBV5-1 and J usage is TRBJ2-2, with D possibly matching TRBD2 (6 bases). Trimming left V 1 base short and J 6 bases short, with 7 bases between. The CDR3 totals 13 residues. The germline V gene has CDR1 SGHRS and CDR2 YFSETQ. The CDR3 sequence is CASSLLASGELFF. As DNA, the CDR3 is TGCGCCAGCAGCTTGCTAGCGTCCGGGGAGCTGTTTTTT.

The chain combines TRBV6-5 with TRBJ1-1; D is unresolved. This CDR3 spans 12 amino acids. From germline, CDR1 is MNHEY and CDR2 SVGAGI. V lost 6 bases and J 1 base, leaving 6 bases between the germline ends. CDR3 sequence (DNA): TGTGCCAGCAGCCGGTGGAACACTGAAGCTTTCTTT. Residues: CASSRWNTEAFF.

This clone showed up just a few times. This sample includes further DNA sequences coding for the same CDR3. The chain is built from TRBV5-6 and TRBJ1-1; D is undetermined. The V gene lost 1 base and the J gene lost 2 bases, with 0 bases spanning the gap. Germline V gene data show CDR1 as SGHDT and CDR2 as YYEEEE. This CDR3 spans 11 amino acids. The CDR3 nucleotides are TGTGCCAGCAGCTTGAACACTGAAGCTTTCTTT. Translating gives CASSLNTEAFF.

The table lists this clone with a count of one. The chain recombines TRBV5-8 with TRBJ2-2; D perhaps matches TRBD2 (6 bases). The V end was cut by 4 bases, the J end by 0 bases, with 13 bases between. In germline, CDR1 is SGHTS, CDR2 YDEGEE. This CDR3 spans 16 amino acids. For the CDR3, the DNA is TGTGCCAGCAGCCCACCCTTAGCGGCGAACACCGGGGAGCTGTTTTTT. This codes for CASSPPLAANTGELFF.